These T cell receptor beta chains were read from a single sample in a study of blood T cell repertoires in COVID-19. Method: immunoSEQ multiplex PCR; TCRdb's copy keeps in-frame clones and lacks some. The table shows about 240,000 clones, with around four fifths occurring only once. The material sequenced was peripheral blood. The receptors shown here come from a man aged 25-40 years who had recovered from COVID-19. The CDR3 runs from the conserved cysteine through the conserved F or W.

CASSQEEASLYEQYF	TRBV4-1	TRBJ2-7
CASSEAGPNNEQFF	TRBV5-1	TRBJ2-1
CASSLRQASEAFF	TRBV7-3	TRBJ1-1
CASSKQGANTGELFF	TRBV6-5	TRBJ2-2
CAIRPQGPNTEAFF	TRBV10-3	TRBJ1-1
CAGSRSNTLGNTIYF	TRBV6-5	TRBJ1-3
CASSPAWGPQRAQYF	TRBV5-5	TRBJ2-5
CSASRGGSQYF	TRBV20-1	TRBJ2-3
CASSLGYRDRGHEQYF	TRBV7-2	TRBJ2-7
CASSHRGRAAQGTGELFF	TRBV4-1	TRBJ2-2
CASSVEEGTNEKLFF	TRBV9	TRBJ1-4
CASRGQGLNGYTF	TRBV10-2	TRBJ1-2
CASSSGTSGGQWETQYF	TRBV11-2	TRBJ2-5
CASSGGSLTADTQYF	TRBV2	TRBJ2-3
CASSIRETEAFF	TRBV19	TRBJ1-1
CASTLESGWAEQFF	TRBV11-2	TRBJ2-1
CASSYIDGTGNGYTF	TRBV5-1	TRBJ1-2